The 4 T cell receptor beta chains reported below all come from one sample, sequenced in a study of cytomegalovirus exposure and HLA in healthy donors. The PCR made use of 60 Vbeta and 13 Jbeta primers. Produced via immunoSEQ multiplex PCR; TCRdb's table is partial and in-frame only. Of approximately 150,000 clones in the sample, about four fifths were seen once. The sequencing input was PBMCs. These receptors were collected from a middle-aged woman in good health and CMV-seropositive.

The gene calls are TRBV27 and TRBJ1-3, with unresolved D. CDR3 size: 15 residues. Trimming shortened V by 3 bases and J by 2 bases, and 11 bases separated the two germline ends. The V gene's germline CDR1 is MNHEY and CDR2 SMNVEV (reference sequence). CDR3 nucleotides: TGTGCCAGCAGTTTTGGGGTCGGGGCTGGAAACACCATATATTTT. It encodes CASSFGVGAGNTIYF.

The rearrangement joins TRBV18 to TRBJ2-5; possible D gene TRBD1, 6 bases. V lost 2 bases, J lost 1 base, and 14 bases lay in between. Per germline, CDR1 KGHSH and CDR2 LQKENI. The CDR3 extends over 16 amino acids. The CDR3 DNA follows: TGTGCCAGCTCACCAAGAACAGGGTGGACCCAAGAGACCCAGTACTTC. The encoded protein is CASSPRTGWTQETQYF.

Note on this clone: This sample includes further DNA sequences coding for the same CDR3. In DNA, the CDR3 is TGTGCCAGCAAAGGACAGTCTAGCACAGATACGCAGTATTTT. Translation gives CASKGQSSTDTQYF. The chain joins TRBV5-6 to TRBJ2-3; D possibly corresponds to TRBD1 (6 bases). Germline assignment: CDR1 SGHDT and CDR2 YYEEEE. V dropped 6 bases and J dropped 0 bases, with 11 bases sitting between them. This CDR3 contains 14 residues.

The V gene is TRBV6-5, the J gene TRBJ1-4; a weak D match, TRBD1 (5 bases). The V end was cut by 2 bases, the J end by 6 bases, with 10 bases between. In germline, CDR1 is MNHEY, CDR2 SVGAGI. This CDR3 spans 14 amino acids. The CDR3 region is CASSYVGGYEKLFF. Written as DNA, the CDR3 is TGTGCCAGCAGTTACGTCGGGGGGTATGAAAAACTGTTTTTT.